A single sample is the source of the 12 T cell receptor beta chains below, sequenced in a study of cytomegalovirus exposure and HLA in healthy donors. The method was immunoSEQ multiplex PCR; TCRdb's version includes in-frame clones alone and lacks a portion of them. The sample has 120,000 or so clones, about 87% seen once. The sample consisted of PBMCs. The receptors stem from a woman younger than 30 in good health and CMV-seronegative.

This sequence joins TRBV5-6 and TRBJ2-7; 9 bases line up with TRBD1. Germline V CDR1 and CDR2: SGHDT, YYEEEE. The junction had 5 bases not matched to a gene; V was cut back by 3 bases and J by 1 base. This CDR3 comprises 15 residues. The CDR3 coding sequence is TGTGCCAGCAGCTCCCTGGGGACAGGGTCCTACGAGCAGTACTTC. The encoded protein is CASSSLGTGSYEQYF.

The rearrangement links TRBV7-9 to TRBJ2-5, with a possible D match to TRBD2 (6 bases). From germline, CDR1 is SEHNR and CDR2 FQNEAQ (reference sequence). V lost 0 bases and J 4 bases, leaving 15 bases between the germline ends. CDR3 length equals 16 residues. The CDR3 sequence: CASSLAIGTAVETQYF. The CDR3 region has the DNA TGTGCCAGCAGCTTAGCAATCGGGACTGCTGTAGAGACCCAGTACTTC. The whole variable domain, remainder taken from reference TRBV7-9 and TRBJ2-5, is DTGVSQNPRHKITKRGQNVTFRCDPISEHNRLYWYRQTLGQGPEFLTYFQNEAQLEKSRLLSDRFSAERPKGSFSTLEIQRTEQGDSAMYLCASSLAIGTAVETQYFGPGTRLLVL.

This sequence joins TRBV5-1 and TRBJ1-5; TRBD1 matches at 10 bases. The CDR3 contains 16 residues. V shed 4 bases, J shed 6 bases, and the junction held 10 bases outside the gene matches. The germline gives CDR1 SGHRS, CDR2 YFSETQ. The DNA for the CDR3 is TGCGCCAGCAGCGAACCGGGACAGGGGTTAATTCAGCCCCAGCATTTT. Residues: CASSEPGQGLIQPQHF.

The CDR3 sequence: CASSLYGGGPHGELFF. The CDR3 DNA reads as TGTGCCAGCAGTTTATACGGGGGGGGGCCTCACGGGGAGCTGTTTTTT. The J gene is TRBJ2-2, the V gene TRBV27; 8 nucleotides agree with TRBD2. Per the germline V gene, CDR1 is MNHEY and CDR2 is SMNVEV (reference sequence). The length of the CDR3 is 16 residues. Unmatched junction bases numbered 8, after V lost 1 base and J lost 7 bases.

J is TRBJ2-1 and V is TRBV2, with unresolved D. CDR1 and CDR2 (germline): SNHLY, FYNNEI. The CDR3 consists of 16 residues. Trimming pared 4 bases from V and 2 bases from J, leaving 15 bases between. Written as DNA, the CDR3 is TGTGCCAGCAGTGGGTTAGTCCGGAGTACCTACAATGAGCAGTTCTTC. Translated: CASSGLVRSTYNEQFF. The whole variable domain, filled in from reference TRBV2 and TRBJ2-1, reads EPEVTQTPSHQVTQMGQEVILRCVPISNHLYFYWYRQILGQKVEFLVSFYNNEISEKSEIFDDQFSVERPDGSNFTLKIRSTKLEDSAMYFCASSGLVRSTYNEQFFGPGTRLTVL.

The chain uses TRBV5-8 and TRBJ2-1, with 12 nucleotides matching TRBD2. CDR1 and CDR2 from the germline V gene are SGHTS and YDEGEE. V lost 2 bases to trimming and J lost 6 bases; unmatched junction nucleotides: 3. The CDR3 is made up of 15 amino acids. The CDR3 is CASSFLAGGANEQFF. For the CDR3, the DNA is TGTGCCAGCAGCTTTCTAGCGGGAGGGGCCAATGAGCAGTTCTTC.

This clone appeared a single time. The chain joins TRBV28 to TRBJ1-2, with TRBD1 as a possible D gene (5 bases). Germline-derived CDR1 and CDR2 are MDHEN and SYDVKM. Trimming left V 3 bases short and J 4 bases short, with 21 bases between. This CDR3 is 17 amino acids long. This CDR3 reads CASSFQGREGPFYGYTF. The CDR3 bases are TGTGCCAGCAGTTTTCAAGGGAGGGAGGGGCCTTTCTATGGCTACACCTTC.

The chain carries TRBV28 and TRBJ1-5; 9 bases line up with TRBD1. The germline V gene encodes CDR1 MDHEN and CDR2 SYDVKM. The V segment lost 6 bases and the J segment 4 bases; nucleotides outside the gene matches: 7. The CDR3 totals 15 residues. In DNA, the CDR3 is TGTGCCAGCAGCTACCCGGGACAGGGAAATCAGCCCCAGCATTTT. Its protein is CASSYPGQGNQPQHF.

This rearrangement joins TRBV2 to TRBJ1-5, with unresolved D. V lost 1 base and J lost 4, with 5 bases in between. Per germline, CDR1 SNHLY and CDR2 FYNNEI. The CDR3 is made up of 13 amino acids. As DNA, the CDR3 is TGTGCCAGCAGTGAAGAACAGAATCAGCCCCAGCATTTT. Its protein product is CASSEEQNQPQHF.

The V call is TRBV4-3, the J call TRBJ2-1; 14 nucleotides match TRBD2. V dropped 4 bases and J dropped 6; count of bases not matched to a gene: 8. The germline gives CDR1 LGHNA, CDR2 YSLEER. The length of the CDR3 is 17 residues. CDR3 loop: CASSRRLAGGVGNEQFF. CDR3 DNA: TGCGCCAGCAGCCGCCGACTAGCGGGAGGGGTGGGCAATGAGCAGTTCTTC.

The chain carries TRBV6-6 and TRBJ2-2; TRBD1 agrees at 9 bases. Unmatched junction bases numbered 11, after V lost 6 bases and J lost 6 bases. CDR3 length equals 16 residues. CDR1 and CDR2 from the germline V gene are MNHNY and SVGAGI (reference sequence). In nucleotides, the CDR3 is TGTGCCAGCAGCAAACTCTGGGACAGGGCGGCCGGGGAGCTGTTTTTT. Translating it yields CASSKLWDRAAGELFF.

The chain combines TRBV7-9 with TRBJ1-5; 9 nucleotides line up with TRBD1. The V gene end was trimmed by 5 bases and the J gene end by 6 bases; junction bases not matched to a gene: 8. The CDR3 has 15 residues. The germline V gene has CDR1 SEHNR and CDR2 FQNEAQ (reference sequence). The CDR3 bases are TGTGCCAGCAGCAACGGACAGGGGTGGGGTCAGCCCCAGCATTTT. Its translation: CASSNGQGWGQPQHF.